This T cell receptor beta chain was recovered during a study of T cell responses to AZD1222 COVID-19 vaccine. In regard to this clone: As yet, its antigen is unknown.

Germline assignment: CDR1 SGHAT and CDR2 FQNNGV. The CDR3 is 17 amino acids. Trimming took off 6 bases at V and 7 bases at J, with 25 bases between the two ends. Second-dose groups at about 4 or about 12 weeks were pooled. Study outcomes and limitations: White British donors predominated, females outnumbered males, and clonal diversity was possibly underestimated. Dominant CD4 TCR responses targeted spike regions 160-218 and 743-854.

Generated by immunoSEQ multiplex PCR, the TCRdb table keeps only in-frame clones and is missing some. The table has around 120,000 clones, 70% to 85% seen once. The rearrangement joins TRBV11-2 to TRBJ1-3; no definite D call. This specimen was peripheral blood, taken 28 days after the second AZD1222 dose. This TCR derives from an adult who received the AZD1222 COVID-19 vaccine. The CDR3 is CASSLNPNFTPVNTIYF. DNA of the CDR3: TGTGCCAGCAGTCTAAACCCCAACTTTACTCCGGTGAACACCATATATTTT.